The T cell receptor beta chain described here comes from a study of blood T cell repertoires in COVID-19. CDR3 size: 14 residues. The J segment lost 1 base and the V segment lost 5 bases, leaving 4 bases of the junction unmatched. The germline V gene encodes CDR1 MNHEY and CDR2 SVGAGI. Individuals aged about 18 to 89 years were recruited from roughly 22 US areas. Each participant's cohort was designated according to participant-reported clinical history. Clones were read by immunoSEQ multiplex PCR, and TCRdb kept only the in-frame ones, dropping some. The sample comprises a few hundred thousand clones, less than 85% of which are singletons, and roughly a sixth rests with the top ten.

The V gene is TRBV6-5, the J gene TRBJ1-1; TRBD1 matches at 7 bases. Sequencing was carried out using PBMCs or T cells enriched from blood (not recorded which). This clonotype was sampled from a middle-aged man who had recovered from COVID-19. The CDR3 protein is CASSTRTGNTEAFF. DNA of the CDR3: TGTGCCAGCAGTACCCGGACAGGGAACACTGAAGCTTTCTTT.